These 9 T cell receptor beta chains originate from one sample sequenced in a study of cytomegalovirus exposure and HLA in healthy donors (dated by TCRdb to about 2017). Library generation was performed with the immunoSEQ multiplex PCR assay. A mixture of 60 forward primers for TCR Vbeta segments and 13 reverse primers for TCR Jbeta segments was used in the multiplex PCR. TCRdb obtained this table from immuneACCESS and retained in-frame rearrangements with V and J assigned. These tables miss some clones; where compared with another copy, unresolved V genes account for less than half of the shortfall, and the remainder is unexplained. Within this sample are about 210,000 clones, with 70% to 90% of them counted one time only. Jointly, the top ten make up 2.9% of the sample. Source material: PBMCs. Receptor source: a man under 40 in good health and CMV-seronegative.

This clone was counted only a few times. This chain connects TRBV27 to TRBJ1-1; D not certain. V lost 6 bases and J 4 bases, leaving 18 bases between the germline ends. In germline, CDR1 is MNHEY, CDR2 SMNVEV (reference sequence). The CDR3 sequence is 15 residues long. Written as DNA, the CDR3 is TGTGCCAGCAGGCCCAGACCCGGGGTTGGCACTGAAGCTTTCTTT. Its translation: CASRPRPGVGTEAFF.

V gene TRBV5-6 combines with J gene TRBJ2-3; 10 nucleotides agree with TRBD2. Germline V lookup: CDR1 SGHDT, CDR2 YYEEEE. The CDR3 covers 17 residues. Losses at the gene ends were 4 bases for V and 8 bases for J; bases not matched to a gene: 16. CDR3 residues: CASSATTLAGAPRTQYF. The CDR3 coding sequence is TGTGCCAGCAGCGCCACAACTCTAGCGGGGGCCCCCCGTACGCAGTATTTT.

The rearrangement joins TRBV7-2 to TRBJ2-5; no definite D call. Germline CDR1 reads SGHTA; CDR2 reads FQGNSA. Trimming removed 1 base at V and 4 bases at J, with 13 bases between. The CDR3 is 15 amino acids. The CDR3 sequence is CASSLGWVAGETQYF. The CDR3 nucleotides read TGTGCCAGCAGCTTAGGGTGGGTAGCTGGAGAGACCCAGTACTTC.

Note on this clone: A read error may account for a junction end that differs from germline. V gene TRBV5-1 combines with J gene TRBJ2-6; the match to TRBD1 covers 7 bases. The V gene's germline CDR1 is SGHRS and CDR2 YFSETQ. This CDR3 is 18 amino acids long. CDR3 sequence reads: CASSSQDRSGVGASVLTF. CDR3 DNA sequence: TGCGCCAGCAGCTCTCAGGACAGGTCTGGCGTTGGGGCCAGCGTCCTGACTTTC.

The genes are TRBV11-2 and TRBJ2-1; 9 positions match TRBD2. Germline lookup yields CDR1 SGHAT and CDR2 FQNNGV. With 6 bases clipped from V and 4 bases from J, the junction kept 10 bases outside the gene matches. The CDR3 is made up of 16 amino acids. This CDR3 is CASRSSGGTQYNEQFF. As DNA, the CDR3 is TGTGCCAGCAGAAGTAGCGGGGGAACCCAATACAATGAGCAGTTCTTC.

This clone was detected only once. The chain joins TRBV7-9 to TRBJ2-7; 7 nucleotides line up with TRBD1. The CDR3 is 16 amino acids. Germline CDR1 is SEHNR and CDR2 is FQNEAQ (reference sequence). The V and J ends lost 1 base and 3 bases, in that order; junction bases with no gene match: 9. As DNA, the CDR3 is TGTGCCAGCAGCTTAGTATCGACAGGGATGTACTACGAGCAGTACTTC. Translation gives CASSLVSTGMYYEQYF.

The rearrangement links TRBV6-1 to TRBJ1-6; D is unresolved. In germline, CDR1 is MNHNS, CDR2 SASEGT. V was pared by 4 bases and J by 6 bases, with 10 bases between. The CDR3 is made up of 14 amino acids. CDR3 in amino acids: CASSVLDTNSPLHF. The CDR3 coding sequence is TGTGCCAGCAGTGTCTTAGACACTAATTCACCCCTCCACTTT.

V usage is TRBV28 and J usage is TRBJ2-7; D is possibly TRBD2 (5 bases). V lost 3 bases, J lost 3 bases, and 6 bases lay in between. CDR3 length equals 12 residues. CDR1 is MDHEN, CDR2 SYDVKM, per germline. CDR3 region: CASSFEGYEQYF. CDR3 in DNA: TGTGCCAGCAGTTTCGAGGGCTACGAGCAGTACTTC.

The V gene is TRBV4-2, the J gene TRBJ1-2; tentative D call: TRBD1 (6 bases). V lost 7 bases, J lost 1 base, and 16 bases lay in between. The CDR3 runs to 15 residues. Germline V gene data show CDR1 as LGHNA and CDR2 as YNFKEQ. The CDR3 DNA is TGTGCCAGCACGGACCTCGACAGGAGTAACTATGGCTACACCTTC. Amino acids: CASTDLDRSNYGYTF.